A selection of T cell receptor beta chains follows, all from one sample in a study of T-cell memory formation after mild COVID-19. TCRdb redid the calling of the 5' RACE reads with MiXCR, one entry per CDR3 protein. Of some 350,000 distinct CDR3 sequences listed, 10% to 15% were seen once; the top ten hold about 21%. The specimen sequenced was PBMCs or a T cell subset sorted from them (not recorded which). The receptor source for this set is a man younger than 35 who had mild COVID-19 (a few samples of this study predate the infection). Cell type and time point are not known. CDR3s include the opening cysteine and the closing phenylalanine or tryptophan. D genes are given only for firm matches. Size is stated for part of the rows, as once, few or many counts, or as a class when the clone is expanded.

D gene: TRBD1
clone size: NA
J gene: TRBJ1-2
CDR3 length: 15
V gene: TRBV10-3
CDR3 DNA: TGTGCCATCAGTGCCTCCGGGACAGGGACCTATGGCTACACCTTC
CDR3 protein: CAISASGTGTYGYTF

D gene: NA
clone size: NA
J gene: TRBJ1-1
CDR3 length: 14
V gene: TRBV28
CDR3 DNA: TGTGCCAGCAGTGCAAGTCACATGAACACTGAAGCTTTCTTT
CDR3 protein: CASSASHMNTEAFF

D gene: NA
clone size: many
J gene: TRBJ1-1
CDR3 length: 13
V gene: TRBV12-3/TRBV12-4
CDR3 DNA: TGTGCCAGCAGTTTATTTGGGAACACTGAAGCTTTCTTT
CDR3 protein: CASSLFGNTEAFF

D gene: NA
clone size: NA
J gene: TRBJ1-2
CDR3 length: 14
V gene: TRBV20-1
CDR3 DNA: TGCAGTGCTAGAGATGTGACAGCACACTATGGCTACACCTTC
CDR3 protein: CSARDVTAHYGYTF

D gene: TRBD1
clone size: NA
J gene: TRBJ2-3
CDR3 length: 16
V gene: TRBV5-1
CDR3 DNA: TGCGCCATCAGCTCCGGACAGGGGGTTTCCACAGATACGCAGTATTTT
CDR3 protein: CAISSGQGVSTDTQYF

D gene: NA
clone size: NA
J gene: TRBJ2-7
CDR3 length: 15
V gene: TRBV11-2
CDR3 DNA: TGTGCCAGCAGCCCAGACCTAGGACGCTCCTACGAGCAGTACTTC
CDR3 protein: CASSPDLGRSYEQYF

D gene: NA
clone size: few
J gene: TRBJ2-1
CDR3 length: 13
V gene: TRBV27
CDR3 DNA: TGTGCCAGCAGTCGATCCCCCTACAATGAGCAGTTCTTC
CDR3 protein: CASSRSPYNEQFF

D gene: NA
clone size: few
J gene: TRBJ1-1
CDR3 length: 13
V gene: TRBV6-2/TRBV6-3
CDR3 DNA: TGTGCCAGCAGTTACGTCCCCGGTACTGAAGCTTTCTTT
CDR3 protein: CASSYVPGTEAFF

D gene: NA
clone size: NA
J gene: TRBJ2-1
CDR3 length: 14
V gene: TRBV6-2/TRBV6-3
CDR3 DNA: TGTGCCAGCAGTTACCCCGGGACGCCGAATGAGCAGTTCTTC
CDR3 protein: CASSYPGTPNEQFF

D gene: NA
clone size: NA
J gene: TRBJ1-2
CDR3 length: 16
V gene: TRBV6-5
CDR3 DNA: TGTGCCAGCAGTTACTCGGGGGGGCCGGTTTCCTATGGCTACACCTTC
CDR3 protein: CASSYSGGPVSYGYTF

D gene: TRBD2
clone size: many
J gene: TRBJ2-5
CDR3 length: 13
V gene: TRBV20-1
CDR3 DNA: TGCAGTGCTCTAGCGGGGGACCAAGAGACCCAGTACTTC
CDR3 protein: CSALAGDQETQYF

D gene: TRBD1
clone size: NA
J gene: TRBJ1-2
CDR3 length: 15
V gene: TRBV5-5
CDR3 DNA: TGTGCCAGCAGCTCGCAGACAGGGGGCTTACTTGGCTACACCTTC
CDR3 protein: CASSSQTGGLLGYTF

D gene: TRBD2
clone size: NA
J gene: TRBJ2-5
CDR3 length: 15
V gene: TRBV4-2
CDR3 DNA: TGTGCCAGCAGCCCCGGGACTAGCGGGGAGCCGACCCAGTACTTC
CDR3 protein: CASSPGTSGEPTQYF

D gene: TRBD2
clone size: many
J gene: TRBJ2-2
CDR3 length: 21
V gene: TRBV7-3
CDR3 DNA: TGTGCCAGCAGCCCCCTACCCCCTAGCGGGGGCCGAGGAGGGACCGCCGGGGAGCTGTTTTTT
CDR3 protein: CASSPLPPSGGRGGTAGELFF

D gene: NA
clone size: many
J gene: TRBJ1-1
CDR3 length: 11
V gene: TRBV19
CDR3 DNA: TGTGCCAGTGGACGTGGTACTGAAGCTTTCTTT
CDR3 protein: CASGRGTEAFF

D gene: NA
clone size: few
J gene: TRBJ1-1
CDR3 length: 14
V gene: TRBV5-1
CDR3 DNA: TGCGCCAGCAGCTTGTCCGGAGCCCCCACTGAAGCTTTCTTT
CDR3 protein: CASSLSGAPTEAFF

D gene: NA
clone size: NA
J gene: TRBJ1-1
CDR3 length: 13
V gene: TRBV30
CDR3 DNA: TGTGCCTGGAAGGTCGAGAGGCACACTGAAGCTTTCTTT
CDR3 protein: CAWKVERHTEAFF

D gene: TRBD1
clone size: few
J gene: TRBJ2-7
CDR3 length: 16
V gene: TRBV6-5
CDR3 DNA: TGTGCCAGCAGCTTTAACACCGGGACAGGGATCCACGAGCAGTACTTC
CDR3 protein: CASSFNTGTGIHEQYF

D gene: NA
clone size: NA
J gene: TRBJ2-1
CDR3 length: 12
V gene: TRBV20-1
CDR3 DNA: TGCAGTGCTCCCGGAGGGGCCTACGAGCAGTTCTTC
CDR3 protein: CSAPGGAYEQFF

D gene: NA
clone size: few
J gene: TRBJ1-1
CDR3 length: 14
V gene: TRBV11-2
CDR3 DNA: TGTGCCAGCAGCTCCCCAGGGTACGGCACTGAAGCTTTCTTT
CDR3 protein: CASSSPGYGTEAFF

D gene: NA
clone size: few
J gene: TRBJ1-1
CDR3 length: 13
V gene: TRBV15
CDR3 DNA: TGTGCCACCAGCCCTACGCCGAACACTGAAGCTTTCTTT
CDR3 protein: CATSPTPNTEAFF

D gene: NA
clone size: NA
J gene: TRBJ1-6
CDR3 length: 16
V gene: TRBV10-3
CDR3 DNA: TGTGCCATCAGTGCTCAGGGGCCCTCCTATAATTCACCCCTCCACTTT
CDR3 protein: CAISAQGPSYNSPLHF

D gene: NA
clone size: NA
J gene: TRBJ2-1
CDR3 length: 17
V gene: TRBV7-9
CDR3 DNA: TGTGCCAGCAGCGCCCTCCCGACAGGAACTGTTTGGAATGAGCAGTTCTTC
CDR3 protein: CASSALPTGTVWNEQFF

D gene: TRBD1
clone size: NA
J gene: TRBJ2-1
CDR3 length: 14
V gene: TRBV5-1
CDR3 DNA: TGCGCCAGCAGCTGGGGGACAGGTTACAATGAGCAGTTCTTC
CDR3 protein: CASSWGTGYNEQFF

D gene: NA
clone size: few
J gene: TRBJ2-5
CDR3 length: 15
V gene: TRBV6-1
CDR3 DNA: TGTGCCAGCAGTGAAGCGCTAGGGAGATGGGGAACCCAGTACTTC
CDR3 protein: CASSEALGRWGTQYF

D gene: TRBD2
clone size: many
J gene: TRBJ2-1
CDR3 length: 15
V gene: TRBV20-1
CDR3 DNA: TGCAGTGCTAGCAACCTAGCGGGGGACGGGGATGAGCAGTTCTTC
CDR3 protein: CSASNLAGDGDEQFF

D gene: NA
clone size: few
J gene: TRBJ2-1
CDR3 length: 14
V gene: TRBV6-2/TRBV6-3
CDR3 DNA: TGTGCCAGCAGAAAGGAGGGGGGGACCAATGAGCAGTTCTTC
CDR3 protein: CASRKEGGTNEQFF

D gene: TRBD1
clone size: NA
J gene: TRBJ2-3
CDR3 length: 16
V gene: TRBV6-1
CDR3 DNA: TGTGCCAGCAGTGGCCGGGACAGTAAAAAGACAGATACGCAGTATTTT
CDR3 protein: CASSGRDSKKTDTQYF

D gene: NA
clone size: few
J gene: TRBJ2-2
CDR3 length: 14
V gene: TRBV5-1
CDR3 DNA: TGCGCCAGCAGCCCGGGACCGACGTCCGGGGAGCTGTTTTTT
CDR3 protein: CASSPGPTSGELFF

D gene: TRBD1
clone size: few
J gene: TRBJ2-7
CDR3 length: 15
V gene: TRBV19
CDR3 DNA: TGTGCCAGTAGTGCTTTTGAGGGGGCAATCTACGAGCAGTACTTC
CDR3 protein: CASSAFEGAIYEQYF